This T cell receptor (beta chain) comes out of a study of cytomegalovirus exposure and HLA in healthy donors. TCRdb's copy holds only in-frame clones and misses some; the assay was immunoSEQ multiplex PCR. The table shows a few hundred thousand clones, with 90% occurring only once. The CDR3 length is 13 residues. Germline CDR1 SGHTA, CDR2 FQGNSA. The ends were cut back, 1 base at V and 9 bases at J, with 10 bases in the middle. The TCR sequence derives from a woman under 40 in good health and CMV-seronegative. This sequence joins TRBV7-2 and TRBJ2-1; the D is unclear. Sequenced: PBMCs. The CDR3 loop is CASSLVTTAEQFF. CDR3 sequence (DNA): TGTGCCAGCAGCTTAGTGACGACCGCTGAGCAGTTCTTC.